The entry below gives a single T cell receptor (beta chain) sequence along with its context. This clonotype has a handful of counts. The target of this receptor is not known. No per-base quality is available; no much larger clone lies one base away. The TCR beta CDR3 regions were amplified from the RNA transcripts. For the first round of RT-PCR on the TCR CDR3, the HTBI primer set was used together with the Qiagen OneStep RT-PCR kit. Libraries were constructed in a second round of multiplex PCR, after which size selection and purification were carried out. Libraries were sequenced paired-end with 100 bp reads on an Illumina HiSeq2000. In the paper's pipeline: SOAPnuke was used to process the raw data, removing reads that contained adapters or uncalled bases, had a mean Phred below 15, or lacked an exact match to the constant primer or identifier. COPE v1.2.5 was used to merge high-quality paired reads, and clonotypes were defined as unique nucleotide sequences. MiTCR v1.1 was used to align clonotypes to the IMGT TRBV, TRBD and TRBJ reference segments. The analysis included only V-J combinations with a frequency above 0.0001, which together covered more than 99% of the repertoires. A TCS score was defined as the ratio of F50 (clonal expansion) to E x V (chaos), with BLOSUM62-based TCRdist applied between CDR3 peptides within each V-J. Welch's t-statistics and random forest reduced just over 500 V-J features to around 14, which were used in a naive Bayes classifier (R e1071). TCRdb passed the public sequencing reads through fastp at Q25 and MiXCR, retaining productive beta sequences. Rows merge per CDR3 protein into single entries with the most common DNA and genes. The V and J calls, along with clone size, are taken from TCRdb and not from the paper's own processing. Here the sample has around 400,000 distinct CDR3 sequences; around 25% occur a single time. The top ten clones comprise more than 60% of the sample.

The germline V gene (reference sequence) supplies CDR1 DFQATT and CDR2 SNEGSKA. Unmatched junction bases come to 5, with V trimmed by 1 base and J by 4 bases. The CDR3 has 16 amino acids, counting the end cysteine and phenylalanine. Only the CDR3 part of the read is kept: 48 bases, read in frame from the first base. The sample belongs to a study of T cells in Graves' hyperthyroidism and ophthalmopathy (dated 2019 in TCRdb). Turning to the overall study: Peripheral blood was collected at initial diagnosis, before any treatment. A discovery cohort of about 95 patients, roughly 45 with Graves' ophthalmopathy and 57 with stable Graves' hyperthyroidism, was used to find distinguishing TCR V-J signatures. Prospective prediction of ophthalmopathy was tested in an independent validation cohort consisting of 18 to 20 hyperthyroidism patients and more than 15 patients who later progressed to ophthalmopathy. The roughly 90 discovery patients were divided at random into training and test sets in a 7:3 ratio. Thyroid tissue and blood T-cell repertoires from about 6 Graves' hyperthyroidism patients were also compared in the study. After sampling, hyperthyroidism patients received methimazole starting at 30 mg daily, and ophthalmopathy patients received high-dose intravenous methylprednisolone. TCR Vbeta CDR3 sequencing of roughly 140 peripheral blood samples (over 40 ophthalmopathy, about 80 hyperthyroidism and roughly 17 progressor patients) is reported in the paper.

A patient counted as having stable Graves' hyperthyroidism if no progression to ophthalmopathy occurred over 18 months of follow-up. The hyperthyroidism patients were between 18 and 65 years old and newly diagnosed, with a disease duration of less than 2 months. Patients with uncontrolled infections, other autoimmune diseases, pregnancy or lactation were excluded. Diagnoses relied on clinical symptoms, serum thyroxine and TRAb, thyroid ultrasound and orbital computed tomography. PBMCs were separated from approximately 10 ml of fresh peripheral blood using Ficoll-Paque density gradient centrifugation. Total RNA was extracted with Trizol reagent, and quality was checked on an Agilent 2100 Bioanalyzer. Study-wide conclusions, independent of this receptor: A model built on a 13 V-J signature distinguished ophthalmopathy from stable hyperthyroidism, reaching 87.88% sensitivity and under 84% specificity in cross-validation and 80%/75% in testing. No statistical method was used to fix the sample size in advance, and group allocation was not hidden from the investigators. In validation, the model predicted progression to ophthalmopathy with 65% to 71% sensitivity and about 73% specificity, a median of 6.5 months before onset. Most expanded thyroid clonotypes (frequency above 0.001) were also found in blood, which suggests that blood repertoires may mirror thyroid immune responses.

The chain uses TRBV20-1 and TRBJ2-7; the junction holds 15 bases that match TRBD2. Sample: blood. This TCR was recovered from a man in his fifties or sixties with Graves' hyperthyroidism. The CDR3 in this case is CSARGTSGRARYEQYF. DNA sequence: TGCAGTGCTAGAGGGACTAGCGGGAGGGCCCGTTACGAGCAGTACTTC.